Below, 8 T cell receptor beta chains from the same sample are listed, as sequenced in a study of lung T cells in sarcoidosis with Löfgren's syndrome. TCRdb analysed the reads with MiXCR anew, one entry per CDR3 protein. Of fewer than 5,000 distinct CDR3 sequences listed, about 22% are singletons. Sequencing input: CD4+ T cells from bronchoalveolar lavage. The receptors come from a human donor with sarcoidosis (Löfgren's syndrome or another form), or a control subject (not recorded which).

This clonotype was observed many times. CDR3 nucleotides: TGTGCCAGTAGTGCTAGCGGGGGGACAGATACGCAGTATTTT. It encodes CASSASGGTDTQYF. This chain connects TRBV19 to TRBJ2-3; 11 positions match TRBD2. J gave up 3 bases and V 5 bases, and 1 base lay outside the gene matches. CDR1 and CDR2 (germline): LNHDA, SQIVND (reference sequence). This CDR3 region has 14 residues.

In its sample, this clonotype is medium-sized (0.01 to 0.1%). The rearrangement uses TRBV6-1 and TRBJ1-5; D might be TRBD1 (5 bases). V was clipped by 10 bases and J by 4 bases, with 14 bases between them. Germline values: CDR1 MNHNS, CDR2 SASEGT. This CDR3 spans 13 amino acids. In DNA form, the CDR3 reads TGTGCCACCGAAAATGGGGGTAATCAGCCCCAGCATTTT. Translating it yields CATENGGNQPQHF.

This clonotype was recorded at least ten times. The germline gene is not matched at one end of the junction; a read error may be the cause. This rearrangement joins TRBV7-9 to TRBJ2-1; D gene unclear. The CDR3 sequence is 14 residues long. CDR1 and CDR2 (germline): SEHNR, FQNEAQ (reference sequence). The CDR3 is CVSSLGQSNNEQFF. Written as DNA, the CDR3 is TGTGTCAGCAGCTTAGGGCAGTCTAACAATGAGCAGTTCTTC.

This clonotype was detected ten times or more. V gene TRBV4-1 combines with J gene TRBJ1-4; possibly TRBD1 for D (5 bases). Germline CDR1 MGHRA, CDR2 YSYEKL. The CDR3 is 14 amino acids. V dropped 4 bases and J dropped 8 bases, with 14 bases sitting between them. The CDR3 DNA is TGCGCCAGCAGCCCCCGGGACCCGGGGGAAAAACTGTTTTTT. Protein product: CASSPRDPGEKLFF.

Relative to its sample, this clonotype is medium-sized. This chain links TRBV28 with TRBJ2-5; D uncertain. The CDR3 spans 12 residues. Per germline, CDR1 MDHEN and CDR2 SYDVKM. Trimming cost V 4 bases and J 4 bases, with 7 bases left between them. The CDR3 DNA sequence: TGTGCCAGCAGTTGGAGACGAGAGACCCAGTACTTC. Its protein is CASSWRRETQYF.

By frequency in the sample, this clonotype is medium-sized. This chain joins TRBV6-6 and TRBJ1-3; D is undetermined. The germline CDR1 and CDR2 sequences are MNHNY and SVGAGI (reference sequence). The CDR3 length is 15 residues. Trimming stripped 0 bases from V and 2 bases from J, with 8 bases between. The chain's CDR3 is CASSYSRWAGNTIYF. The CDR3 nucleotides read TGTGCCAGCAGTTACTCACGATGGGCTGGAAACACCATATATTTT.

This clonotype appeared many times. V is TRBV28 and J is TRBJ2-5; D remains unclear. Germline values: CDR1 MDHEN, CDR2 SYDVKM. The CDR3 contains 12 residues. The V and J ends lost 9 bases and 2 bases respectively, with 10 bases between them. CDR3 sequence reads: CASQVGQETQYF. In nucleotides, the CDR3 is TGTGCCAGTCAGGTGGGTCAAGAGACCCAGTACTTC.

This clonotype was detected ten times or more. The chain links TRBV29-1 to TRBJ1-3; D remains ambiguous. Germline CDR1 SQVTM, CDR2 ANQGSEA. The CDR3 consists of 12 residues. CDR3 protein: CSVQVSGNTIYF. CDR3 DNA sequence: TGCAGTGTACAAGTCTCTGGAAACACCATATATTTT.